The T cell receptor (beta chain) under discussion was sequenced for a study of regulatory T cells in long-lasting Graves disease. Findings and caveats of the study: Whereas about 870 public clonotypes were shared by new patients, persistent patients shared more, at some 2,900.

The TCR beta library used iRepertoire HTBI primers with Arm-PCR amplification of CDR3. TCRdb called the multiplex PCR reads again in MiXCR, with one record for every CDR3 protein. Of approximately 400,000 distinct CDR3 sequences listed, 15% are singletons. Time point noted: newly diagnosed GD, antithyroid drugs for less than 3 months. Extracted RNA from PBMCs served as the source of the TCR library. This clonotype was counted ten times or more. Its antigen is unknown. J gave up 6 bases and V 6 bases, and 11 bases lay outside the gene matches. Germline V gives CDR1 SGHAT, CDR2 FQDESV (reference sequence). The CDR3 loop spans 15 amino acids. The data also belong to a second study, concerning T cells in Graves' hyperthyroidism and ophthalmopathy. From that paper: HTBI primers drove first-round RT-PCR of the TCR CDR3.

Sample: peripheral blood mononuclear cells (PBMCs), taken at new diagnosis, from a patient treated with antithyroid drugs. J is TRBJ2-3 and V is TRBV11-1, with TRBD2 identical over 8 bases. This TCR was sampled from a woman aged 30 to 39 with Graves disease. The CDR3 DNA sequence: TGTGCCAGCAGGGCGTTAGCGGGACTCACGGATACGCAGTATTTT. Protein sequence: CASRALAGLTDTQYF.